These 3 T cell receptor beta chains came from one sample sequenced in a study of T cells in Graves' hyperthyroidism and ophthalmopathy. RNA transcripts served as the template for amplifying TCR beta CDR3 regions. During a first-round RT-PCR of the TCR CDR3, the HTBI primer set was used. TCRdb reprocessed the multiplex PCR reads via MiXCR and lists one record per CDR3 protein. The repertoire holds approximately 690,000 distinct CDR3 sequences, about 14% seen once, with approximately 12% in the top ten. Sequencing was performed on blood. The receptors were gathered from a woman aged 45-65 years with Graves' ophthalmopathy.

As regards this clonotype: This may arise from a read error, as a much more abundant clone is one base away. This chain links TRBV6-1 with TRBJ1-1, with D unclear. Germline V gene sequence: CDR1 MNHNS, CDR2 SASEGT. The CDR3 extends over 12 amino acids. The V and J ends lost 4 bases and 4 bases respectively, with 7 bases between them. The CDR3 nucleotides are TGTGCCAGCAGTGTGGGGAGCACTGAAGCTTTCTTT. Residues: CASSVGSTEAFF.

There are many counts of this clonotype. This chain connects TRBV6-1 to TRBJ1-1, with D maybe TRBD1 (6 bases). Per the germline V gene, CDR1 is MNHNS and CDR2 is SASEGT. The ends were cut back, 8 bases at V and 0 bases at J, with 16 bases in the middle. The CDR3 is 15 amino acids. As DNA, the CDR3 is TGTGCCAGCGCACTTCAGGACAGAATGAACACTGAAGCTTTCTTT. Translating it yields CASALQDRMNTEAFF.

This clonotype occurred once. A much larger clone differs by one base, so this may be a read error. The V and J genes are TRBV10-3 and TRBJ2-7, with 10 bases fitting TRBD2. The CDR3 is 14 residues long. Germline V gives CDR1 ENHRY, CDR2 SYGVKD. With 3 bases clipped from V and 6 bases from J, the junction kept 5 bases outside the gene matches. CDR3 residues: CAISDTSGNGEQYF. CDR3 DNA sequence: TGTGCCATCAGTGATACTAGCGGGAACGGCGAGCAGTACTTC.